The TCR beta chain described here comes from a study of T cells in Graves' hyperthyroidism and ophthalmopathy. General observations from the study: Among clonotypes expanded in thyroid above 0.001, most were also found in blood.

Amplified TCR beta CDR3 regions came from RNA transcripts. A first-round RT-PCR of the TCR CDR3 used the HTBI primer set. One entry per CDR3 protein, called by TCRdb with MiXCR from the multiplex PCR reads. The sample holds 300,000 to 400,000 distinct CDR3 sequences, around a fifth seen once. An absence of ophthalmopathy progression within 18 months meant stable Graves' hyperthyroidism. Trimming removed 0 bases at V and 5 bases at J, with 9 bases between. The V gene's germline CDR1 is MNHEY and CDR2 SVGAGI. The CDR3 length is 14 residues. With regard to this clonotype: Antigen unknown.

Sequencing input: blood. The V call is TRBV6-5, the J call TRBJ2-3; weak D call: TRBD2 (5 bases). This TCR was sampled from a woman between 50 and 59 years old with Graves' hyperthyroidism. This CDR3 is CASSYSGLRDTQYF. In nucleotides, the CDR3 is TGTGCCAGCAGTTACTCCGGACTTCGAGATACGCAGTATTTT.